This TCR beta chain was found in a study of identical twins. General observations from the study: Some out-of-frame alpha sequences were shared by twins, and these showed excess low generation probability.

TCRdb ran MiXCR on the 5' RACE reads and lists one entry per CDR3 protein. The sample shows some 500,000 distinct CDR3 sequences, around 20% of them seen only once. Turning to this clonotype: Antigen specificity is unknown.

The germline V and J ends were trimmed by 1 base and 8 bases, with 3 bases remaining between them. This CDR3 spans 12 amino acids. Per the germline V gene, CDR1 is LGHNT and CDR2 is FRNRAP. The same sample was also studied in work on T cells expressing NK-cell markers.

V is TRBV12-5 and J is TRBJ1-6; no clear D gene. Sequenced input: CD4+ T cells sorted from blood. The origin of this receptor is a woman aged 18-29 years in good health. CDR3 region: CASGLADSPLHF. CDR3 sequence (DNA): TGTGCTAGTGGTTTGGCAGATTCACCCCTCCACTTT.